This TCR beta chain is drawn from a study of identifying expanded T cells in peripheral blood. Produced via immunoSEQ multiplex PCR; TCRdb's table is partial and in-frame only. The table has 75,000 to 90,000 clones, roughly 90% seen once. The CDR3 extends over 13 amino acids. Germline V lookup: CDR1 MNHEY, CDR2 SMNVEV (reference sequence). V lost 3 bases and J 2 bases, leaving 8 bases between the germline ends. Sequenced: blood. The sequence was obtained from a person between 18 and 69 years old in good health. The rearrangement uses TRBV27 and TRBJ2-7; possibly TRBD1 or TRBD2 for D (5 bases each). CDR3 sequence: CASSLGVTYEQYF. CDR3 nucleotides: TGTGCCAGCAGTTTGGGGGTCACCTACGAGCAGTACTTC.